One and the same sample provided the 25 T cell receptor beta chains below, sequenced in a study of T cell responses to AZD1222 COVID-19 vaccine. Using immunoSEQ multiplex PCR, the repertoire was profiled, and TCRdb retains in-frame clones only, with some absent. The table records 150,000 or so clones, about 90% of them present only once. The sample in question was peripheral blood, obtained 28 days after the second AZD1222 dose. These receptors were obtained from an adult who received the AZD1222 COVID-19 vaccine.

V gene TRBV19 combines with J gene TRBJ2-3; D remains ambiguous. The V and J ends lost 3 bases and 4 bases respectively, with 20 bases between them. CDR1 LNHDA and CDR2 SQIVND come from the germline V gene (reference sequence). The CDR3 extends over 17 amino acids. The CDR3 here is CASSIPSLGISADTQYF. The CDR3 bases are TGTGCCAGTAGTATTCCATCTTTGGGGATTTCGGCAGATACGCAGTATTTT.

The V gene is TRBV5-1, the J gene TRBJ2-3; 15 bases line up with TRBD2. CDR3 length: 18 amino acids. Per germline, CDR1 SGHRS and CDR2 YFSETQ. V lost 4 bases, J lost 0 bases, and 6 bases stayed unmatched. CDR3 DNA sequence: TGCGCCAGCAGCCCGGGACTAGCGGGAGGTACTAGCACAGATACGCAGTATTTT. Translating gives CASSPGLAGGTSTDTQYF.

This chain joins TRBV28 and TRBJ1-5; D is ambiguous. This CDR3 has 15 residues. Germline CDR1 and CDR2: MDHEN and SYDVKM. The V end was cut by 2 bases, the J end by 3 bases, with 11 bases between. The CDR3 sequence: CASSLVQNYNQPQHF. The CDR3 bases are TGTGCCAGCAGTTTAGTACAGAATTACAATCAGCCCCAGCATTTT.

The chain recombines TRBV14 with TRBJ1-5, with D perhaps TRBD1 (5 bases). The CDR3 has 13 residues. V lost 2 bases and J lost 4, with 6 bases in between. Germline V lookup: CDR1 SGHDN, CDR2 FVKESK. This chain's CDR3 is CASSQRGNQPQHF. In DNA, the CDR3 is TGTGCCAGCAGCCAAAGGGGAAATCAGCCCCAGCATTTT.

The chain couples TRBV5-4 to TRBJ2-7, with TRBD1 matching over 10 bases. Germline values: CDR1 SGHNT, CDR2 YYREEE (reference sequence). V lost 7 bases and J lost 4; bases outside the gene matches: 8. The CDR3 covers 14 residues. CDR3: CASARGQGEYEQYF. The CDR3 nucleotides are TGTGCCAGCGCGAGAGGACAGGGGGAATACGAGCAGTACTTC.

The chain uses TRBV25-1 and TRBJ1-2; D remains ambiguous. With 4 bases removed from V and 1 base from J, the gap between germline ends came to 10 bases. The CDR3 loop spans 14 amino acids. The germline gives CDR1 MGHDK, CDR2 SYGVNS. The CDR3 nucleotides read TGTGCCAGCAGTGGGCCGACCTTTAACTATGGCTACACCTTC. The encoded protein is CASSGPTFNYGYTF.

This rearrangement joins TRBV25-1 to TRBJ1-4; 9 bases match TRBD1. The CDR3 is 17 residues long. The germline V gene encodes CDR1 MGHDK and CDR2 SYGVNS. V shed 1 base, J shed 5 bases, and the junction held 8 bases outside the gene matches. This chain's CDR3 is CASSELSGTGLNEKLFF. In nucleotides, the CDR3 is TGTGCCAGCAGTGAATTAAGTGGGACAGGGTTAAATGAAAAACTGTTTTTT.

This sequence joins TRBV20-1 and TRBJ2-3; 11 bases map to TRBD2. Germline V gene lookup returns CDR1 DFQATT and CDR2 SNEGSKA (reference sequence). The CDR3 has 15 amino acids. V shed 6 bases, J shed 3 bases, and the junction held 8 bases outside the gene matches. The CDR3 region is CSASSGGAGTDTQYF. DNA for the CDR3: TGCAGTGCCAGTAGCGGGGGGGCCGGGACAGATACGCAGTATTTT.

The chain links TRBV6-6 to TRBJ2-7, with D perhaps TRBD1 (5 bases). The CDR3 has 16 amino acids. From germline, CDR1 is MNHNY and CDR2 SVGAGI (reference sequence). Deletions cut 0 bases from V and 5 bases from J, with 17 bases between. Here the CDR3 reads CASSYSTGRAMNEQYF. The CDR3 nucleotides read TGTGCCAGCAGTTACTCGACGGGCAGGGCGATGAACGAGCAGTACTTC.

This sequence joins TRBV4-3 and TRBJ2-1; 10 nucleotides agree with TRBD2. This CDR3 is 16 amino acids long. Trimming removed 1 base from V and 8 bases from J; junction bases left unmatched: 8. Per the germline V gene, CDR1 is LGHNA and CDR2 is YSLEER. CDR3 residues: CASSQGTAGGPYEQFF. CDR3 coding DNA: TGCGCCAGCAGCCAAGGAACAGCGGGAGGGCCCTATGAGCAGTTCTTC.

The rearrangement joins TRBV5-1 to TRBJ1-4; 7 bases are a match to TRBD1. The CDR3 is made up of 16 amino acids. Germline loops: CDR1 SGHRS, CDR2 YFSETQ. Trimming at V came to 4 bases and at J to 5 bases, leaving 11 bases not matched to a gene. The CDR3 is CASSPGDRVQNEKLFF. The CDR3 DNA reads TGCGCCAGCAGCCCGGGCGACAGGGTTCAGAATGAAAAACTGTTTTTT.

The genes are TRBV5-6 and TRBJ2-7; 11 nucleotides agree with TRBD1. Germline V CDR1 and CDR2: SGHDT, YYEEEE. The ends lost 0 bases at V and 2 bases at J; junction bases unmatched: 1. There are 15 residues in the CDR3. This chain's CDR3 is CASSLGDRGTYEQYF. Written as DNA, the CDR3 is TGTGCCAGCAGCTTGGGGGACAGGGGGACCTACGAGCAGTACTTC. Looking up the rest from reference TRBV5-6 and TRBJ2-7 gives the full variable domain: DAGVTQSPTHLIKTRGQQVTLRCSPKSGHDTVSWYQQALGQGPQFIFQYYEEEERQRGNFPDRFSGHQFPNYSSELNVNALLLGDSALYLCASSLGDRGTYEQYFGPGTRLTVT.

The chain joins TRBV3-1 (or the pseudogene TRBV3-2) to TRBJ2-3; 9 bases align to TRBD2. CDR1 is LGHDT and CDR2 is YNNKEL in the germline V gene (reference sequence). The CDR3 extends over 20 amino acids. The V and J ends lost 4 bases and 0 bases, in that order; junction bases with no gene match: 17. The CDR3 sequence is CASSRPHFGSGGTSTDTQYF. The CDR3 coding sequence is TGTGCCAGCAGCCGCCCCCACTTCGGCAGCGGGGGGACCAGCACAGATACGCAGTATTTT.

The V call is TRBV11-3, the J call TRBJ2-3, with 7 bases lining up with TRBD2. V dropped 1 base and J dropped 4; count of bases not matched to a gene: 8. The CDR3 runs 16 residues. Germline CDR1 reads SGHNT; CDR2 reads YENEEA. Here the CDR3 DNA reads TGTGCCAGCAGCTTAGTTAAGCCTAGCGGTCCAGATACGCAGTATTTT. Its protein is CASSLVKPSGPDTQYF.

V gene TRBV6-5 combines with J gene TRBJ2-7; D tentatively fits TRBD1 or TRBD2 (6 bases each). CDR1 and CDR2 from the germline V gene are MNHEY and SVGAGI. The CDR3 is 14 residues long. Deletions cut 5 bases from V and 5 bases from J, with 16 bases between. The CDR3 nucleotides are TGTGCCAGCAGTCGGGGGCAGGGCCGCGACGAGCAGTACTTC. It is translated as CASSRGQGRDEQYF.

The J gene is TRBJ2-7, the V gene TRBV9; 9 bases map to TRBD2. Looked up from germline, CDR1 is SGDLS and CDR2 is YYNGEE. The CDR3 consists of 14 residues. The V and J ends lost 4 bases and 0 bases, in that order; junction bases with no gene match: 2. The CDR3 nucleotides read TGTGCCAGCAGCTCTAGCGGGACCTCCTACGAGCAGTACTTC. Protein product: CASSSSGTSYEQYF. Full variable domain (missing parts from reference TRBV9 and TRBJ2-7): DSGVTQTPKHLITATGQRVTLRCSPRSGDLSVYWYQQSLDQGLQFLIQYYNGEERAKGNILERFSAQQFPDLHSELNLSSLELGDSALYFCASSSSGTSYEQYFGPGTRLTVT.

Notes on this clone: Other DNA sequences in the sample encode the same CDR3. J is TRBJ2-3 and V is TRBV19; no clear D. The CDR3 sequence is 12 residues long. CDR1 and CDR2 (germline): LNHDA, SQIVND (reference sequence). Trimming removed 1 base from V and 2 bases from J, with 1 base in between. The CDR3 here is CASSIATDTQYF. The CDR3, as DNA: TGTGCCAGTAGTATAGCCACAGATACGCAGTATTTT.

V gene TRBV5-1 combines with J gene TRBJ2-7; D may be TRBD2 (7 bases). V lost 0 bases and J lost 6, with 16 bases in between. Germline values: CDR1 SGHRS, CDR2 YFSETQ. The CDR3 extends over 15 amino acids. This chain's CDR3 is CASSLDAGAPPEQYF. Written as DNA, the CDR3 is TGCGCCAGCAGCTTGGATGCGGGGGCCCCCCCCGAGCAGTACTTC.

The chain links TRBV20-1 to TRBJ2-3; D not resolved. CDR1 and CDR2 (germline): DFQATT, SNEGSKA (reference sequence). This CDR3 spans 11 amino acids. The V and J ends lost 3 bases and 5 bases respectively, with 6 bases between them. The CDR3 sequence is CSARSGDTQYF. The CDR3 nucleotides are TGCAGTGCTAGGTCAGGAGATACGCAGTATTTT.

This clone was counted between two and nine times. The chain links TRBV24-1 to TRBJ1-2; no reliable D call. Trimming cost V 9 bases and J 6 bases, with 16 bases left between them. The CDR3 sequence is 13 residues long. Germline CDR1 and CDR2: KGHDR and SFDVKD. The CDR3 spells CATGGGERHGYTF. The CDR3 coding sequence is TGTGCCACCGGTGGAGGAGAGCGGCATGGCTACACCTTC.

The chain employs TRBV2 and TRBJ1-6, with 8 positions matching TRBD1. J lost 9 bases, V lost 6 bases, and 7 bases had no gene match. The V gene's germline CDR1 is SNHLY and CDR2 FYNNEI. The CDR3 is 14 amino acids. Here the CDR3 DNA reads TGTGCCAGCAGCACTACAGGGGGGGGTTCACCCCTCCACTTT. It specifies CASSTTGGGSPLHF. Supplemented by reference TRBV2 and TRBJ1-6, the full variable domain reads EPEVTQTPSHQVTQMGQEVILRCVPISNHLYFYWYRQILGQKVEFLVSFYNNEISEKSEIFDDQFSVERPDGSNFTLKIRSTKLEDSAMYFCASSTTGGGSPLHFGNGTRLTVT.

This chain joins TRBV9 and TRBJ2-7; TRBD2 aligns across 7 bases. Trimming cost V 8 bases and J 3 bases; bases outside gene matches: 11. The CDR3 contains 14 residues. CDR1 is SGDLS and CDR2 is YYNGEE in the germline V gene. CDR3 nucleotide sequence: TGTGCCAGTACTCCGGGACTACCGCGCTACGAGCAGTACTTC. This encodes CASTPGLPRYEQYF.

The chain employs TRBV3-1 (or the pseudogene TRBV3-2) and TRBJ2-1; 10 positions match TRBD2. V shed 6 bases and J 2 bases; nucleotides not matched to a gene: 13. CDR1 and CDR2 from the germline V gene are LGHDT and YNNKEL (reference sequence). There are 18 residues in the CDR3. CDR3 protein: CASSYPAGGPATYNEQFF. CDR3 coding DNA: TGTGCCAGCAGTTATCCAGCGGGAGGGCCTGCAACCTACAATGAGCAGTTCTTC.

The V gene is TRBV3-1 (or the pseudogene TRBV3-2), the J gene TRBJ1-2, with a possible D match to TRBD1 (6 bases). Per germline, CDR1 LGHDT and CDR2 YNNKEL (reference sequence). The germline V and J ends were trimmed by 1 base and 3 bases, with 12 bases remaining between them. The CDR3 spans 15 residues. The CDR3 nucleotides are TGTGCCAGCAGCCAAGCAAGGGGGTTCGACTATGGCTACACCTTC. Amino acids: CASSQARGFDYGYTF.

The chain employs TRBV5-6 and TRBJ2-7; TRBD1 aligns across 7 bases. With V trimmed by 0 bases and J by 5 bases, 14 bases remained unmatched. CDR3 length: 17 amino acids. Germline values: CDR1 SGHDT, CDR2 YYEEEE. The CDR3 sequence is CASSLGWRPGGRNEQYF. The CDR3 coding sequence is TGTGCCAGCAGCTTGGGTTGGAGGCCAGGGGGTAGAAACGAGCAGTACTTC. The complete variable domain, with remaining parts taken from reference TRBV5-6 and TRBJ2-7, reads DAGVTQSPTHLIKTRGQQVTLRCSPKSGHDTVSWYQQALGQGPQFIFQYYEEEERQRGNFPDRFSGHQFPNYSSELNVNALLLGDSALYLCASSLGWRPGGRNEQYFGPGTRLTVT.